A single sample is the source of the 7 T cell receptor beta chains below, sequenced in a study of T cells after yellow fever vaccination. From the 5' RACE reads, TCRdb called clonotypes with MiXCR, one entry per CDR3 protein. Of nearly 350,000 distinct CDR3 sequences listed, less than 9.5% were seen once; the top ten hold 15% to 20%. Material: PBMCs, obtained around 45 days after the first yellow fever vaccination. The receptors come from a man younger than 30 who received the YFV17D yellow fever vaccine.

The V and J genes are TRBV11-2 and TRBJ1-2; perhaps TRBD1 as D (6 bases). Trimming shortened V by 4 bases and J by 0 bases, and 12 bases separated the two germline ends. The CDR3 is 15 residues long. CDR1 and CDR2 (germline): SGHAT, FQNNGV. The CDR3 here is CASSWSGDSNYGYTF. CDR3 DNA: TGTGCCAGCAGCTGGTCAGGGGATTCTAACTATGGCTACACCTTC. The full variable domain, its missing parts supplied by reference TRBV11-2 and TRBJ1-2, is EAGVAQSPRYKIIEKRQSVAFWCNPISGHATLYWYQQILGQGPKLLIQFQNNGVVDDSQLPKDRFSAERLKGVDSTLKIQPAKLEDSAVYLCASSWSGDSNYGYTFGSGTRLTVV.

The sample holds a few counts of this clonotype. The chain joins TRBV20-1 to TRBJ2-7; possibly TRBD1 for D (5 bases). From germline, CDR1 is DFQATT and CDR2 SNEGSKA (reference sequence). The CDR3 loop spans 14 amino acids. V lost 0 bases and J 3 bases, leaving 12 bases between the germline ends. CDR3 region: CSARDGDRLYEQYV. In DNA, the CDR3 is TGCAGTGCTAGAGATGGAGACAGACTCTACGAGCAGTACGTC.

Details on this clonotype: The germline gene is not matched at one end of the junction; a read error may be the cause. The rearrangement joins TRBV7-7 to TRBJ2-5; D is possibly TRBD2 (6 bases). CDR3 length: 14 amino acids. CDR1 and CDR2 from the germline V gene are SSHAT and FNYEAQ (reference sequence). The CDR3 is CASSPWPGVETQYF. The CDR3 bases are TGTGCTAGCAGCCCCTGGCCGGGGGTAGAGACCCAGTACTTC.

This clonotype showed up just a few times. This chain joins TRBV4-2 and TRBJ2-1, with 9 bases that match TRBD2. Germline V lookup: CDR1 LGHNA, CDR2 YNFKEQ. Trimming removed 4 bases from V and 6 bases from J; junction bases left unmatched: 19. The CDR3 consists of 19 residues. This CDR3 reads CASSRGSSGGLRRGNEQFF. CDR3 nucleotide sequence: TGTGCCAGCAGCCGCGGGAGTAGCGGGGGCCTACGGCGGGGCAATGAGCAGTTCTTC.

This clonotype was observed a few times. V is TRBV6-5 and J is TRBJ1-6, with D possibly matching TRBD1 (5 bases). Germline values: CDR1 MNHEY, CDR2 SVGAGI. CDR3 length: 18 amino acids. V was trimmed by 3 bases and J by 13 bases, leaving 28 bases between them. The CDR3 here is CASSYSSAMAGGWVPLHF. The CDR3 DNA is TGTGCCAGCAGTTATTCGAGTGCGATGGCGGGGGGATGGGTTCCCCTCCACTTT.

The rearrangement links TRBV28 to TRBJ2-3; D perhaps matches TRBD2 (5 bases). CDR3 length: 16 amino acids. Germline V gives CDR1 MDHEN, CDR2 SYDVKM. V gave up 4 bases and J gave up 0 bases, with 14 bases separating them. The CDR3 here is CASSYRDASSTDTQYF. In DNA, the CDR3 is TGTGCCAGCAGTTACCGGGATGCATCTAGCACAGATACGCAGTATTTT.

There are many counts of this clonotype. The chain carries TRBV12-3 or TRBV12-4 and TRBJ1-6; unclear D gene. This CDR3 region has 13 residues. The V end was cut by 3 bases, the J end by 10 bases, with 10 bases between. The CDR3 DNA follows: TGTGCCAGCAGTTTTGGAGGGAACTCACCCCTCCACTTT. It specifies CASSFGGNSPLHF.